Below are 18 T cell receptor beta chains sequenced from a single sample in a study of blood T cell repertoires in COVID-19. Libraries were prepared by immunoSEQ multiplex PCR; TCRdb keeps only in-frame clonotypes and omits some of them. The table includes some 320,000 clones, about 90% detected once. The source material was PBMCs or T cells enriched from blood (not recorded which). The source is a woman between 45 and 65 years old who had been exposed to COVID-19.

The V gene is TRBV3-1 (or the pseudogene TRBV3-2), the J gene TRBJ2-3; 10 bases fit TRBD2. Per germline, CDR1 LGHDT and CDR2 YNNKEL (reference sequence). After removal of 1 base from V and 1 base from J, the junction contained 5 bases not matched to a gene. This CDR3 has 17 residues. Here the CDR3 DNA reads TGTGCCAGCAGCCAAGGGCGGCTAGCGGGGGGCACAGATACGCAGTATTTT. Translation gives CASSQGRLAGGTDTQYF.

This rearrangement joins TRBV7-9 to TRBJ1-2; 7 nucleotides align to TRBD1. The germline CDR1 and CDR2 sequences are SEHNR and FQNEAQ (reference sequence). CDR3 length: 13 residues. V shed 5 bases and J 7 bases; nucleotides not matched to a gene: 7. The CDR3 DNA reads TGTGCCAGCAGCCTACAGGGGACCAGTGGCTACACCTTC. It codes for CASSLQGTSGYTF.

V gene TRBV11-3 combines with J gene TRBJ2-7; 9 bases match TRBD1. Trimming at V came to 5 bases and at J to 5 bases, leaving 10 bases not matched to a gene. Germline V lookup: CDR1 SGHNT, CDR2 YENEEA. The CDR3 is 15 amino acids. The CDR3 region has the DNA TGTGCCAGCAGCAACGAAGGGACAGGGAACAACGAGCAGTACTTC. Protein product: CASSNEGTGNNEQYF.

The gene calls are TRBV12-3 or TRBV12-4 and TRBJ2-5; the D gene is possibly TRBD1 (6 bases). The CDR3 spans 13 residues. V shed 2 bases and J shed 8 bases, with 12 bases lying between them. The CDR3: CASSLSTGHTQYF. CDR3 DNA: TGTGCCAGCAGTTTATCCACAGGGCACACCCAGTACTTC.

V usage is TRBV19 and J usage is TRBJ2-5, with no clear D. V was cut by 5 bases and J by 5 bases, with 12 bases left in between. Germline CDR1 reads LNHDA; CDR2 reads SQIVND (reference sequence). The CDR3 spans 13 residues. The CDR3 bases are TGTGCCAGTAGTCTCGGAGTAAGCGAGACCCAGTACTTC. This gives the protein CASSLGVSETQYF. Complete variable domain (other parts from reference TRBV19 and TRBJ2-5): DGGITQSPKYLFRKEGQNVTLSCEQNLNHDAMYWYRQDPGQGLRLIYYSQIVNDFQKGDIAEGYSVSREKKESFPLTVTSAQKNPTAFYLCASSLGVSETQYFGPGTRLLVL.

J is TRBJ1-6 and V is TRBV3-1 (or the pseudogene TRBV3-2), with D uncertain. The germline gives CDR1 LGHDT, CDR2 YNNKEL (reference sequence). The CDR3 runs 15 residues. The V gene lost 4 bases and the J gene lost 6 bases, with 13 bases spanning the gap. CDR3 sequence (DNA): TGTGCCAGCAGCCGACGGGCGGGCGTTAATTCACCCCTCCACTTT. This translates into CASSRRAGVNSPLHF.

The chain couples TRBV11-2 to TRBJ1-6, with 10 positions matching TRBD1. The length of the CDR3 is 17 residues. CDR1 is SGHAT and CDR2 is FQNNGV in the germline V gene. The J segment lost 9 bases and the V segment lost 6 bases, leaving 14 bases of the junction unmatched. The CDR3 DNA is TGTGCCAGCAGACCAATCAGGACAGGGGGATTCGGTTCACCCCTCCACTTT. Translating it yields CASRPIRTGGFGSPLHF. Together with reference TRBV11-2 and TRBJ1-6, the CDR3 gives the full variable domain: EAGVAQSPRYKIIEKRQSVAFWCNPISGHATLYWYQQILGQGPKLLIQFQNNGVVDDSQLPKDRFSAERLKGVDSTLKIQPAKLEDSAVYLCASRPIRTGGFGSPLHFGNGTRLTVT.

The CDR3 loop reads CASSPRDRAGNQPQHF. Here the CDR3 DNA reads TGTGCCAGCAGTCCGCGGGACAGGGCCGGCAATCAGCCCCAGCATTTT. The chain links TRBV28 to TRBJ1-5; 9 bases align to TRBD1. This CDR3 is built from 16 residues. The junction had 7 bases not matched to a gene; V was cut back by 5 bases and J by 2 bases. The germline V gene has CDR1 MDHEN and CDR2 SYDVKM.

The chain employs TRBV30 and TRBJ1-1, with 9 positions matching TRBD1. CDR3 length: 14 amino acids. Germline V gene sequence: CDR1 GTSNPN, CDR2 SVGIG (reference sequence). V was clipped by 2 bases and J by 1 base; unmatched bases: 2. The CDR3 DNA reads TGTGCCTGGAGTCCACAGGGGGCGAACACTGAAGCTTTCTTT. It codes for CAWSPQGANTEAFF.

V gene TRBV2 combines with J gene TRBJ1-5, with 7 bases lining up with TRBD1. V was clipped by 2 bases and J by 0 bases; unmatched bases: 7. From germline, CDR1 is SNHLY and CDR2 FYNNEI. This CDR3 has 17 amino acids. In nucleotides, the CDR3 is TGTGCCAGCAGTGAAAGGGACAGCCCCTATAGCAATCAGCCCCAGCATTTT. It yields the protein CASSERDSPYSNQPQHF.

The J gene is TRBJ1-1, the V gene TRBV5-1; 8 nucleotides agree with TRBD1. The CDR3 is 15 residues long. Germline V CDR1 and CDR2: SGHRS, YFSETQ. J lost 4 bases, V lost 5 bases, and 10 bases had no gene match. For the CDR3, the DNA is TGCGCCAGCAGTCCGGACAGGGCGGGGAGCACTGAAGCTTTCTTT. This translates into CASSPDRAGSTEAFF.

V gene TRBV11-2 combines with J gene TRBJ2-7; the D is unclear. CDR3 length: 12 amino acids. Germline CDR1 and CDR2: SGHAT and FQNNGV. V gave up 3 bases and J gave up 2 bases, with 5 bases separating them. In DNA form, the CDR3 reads TGTGCCAGCAGCTTTTCGGCCTACGAGCAGTACTTC. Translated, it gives CASSFSAYEQYF.

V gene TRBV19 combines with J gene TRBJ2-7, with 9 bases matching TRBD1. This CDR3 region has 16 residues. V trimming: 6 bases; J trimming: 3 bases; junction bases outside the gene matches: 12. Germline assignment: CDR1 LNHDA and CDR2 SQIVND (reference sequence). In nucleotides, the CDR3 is TGTGCCAGTAGAAAGACAGGGGGGACACTAGGCTACGAGCAGTACTTC. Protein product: CASRKTGGTLGYEQYF.

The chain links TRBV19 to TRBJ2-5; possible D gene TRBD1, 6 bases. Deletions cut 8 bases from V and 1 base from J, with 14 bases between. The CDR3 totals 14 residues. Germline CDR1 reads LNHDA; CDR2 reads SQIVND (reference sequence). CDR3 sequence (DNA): TGTGCCAGTCAACGGCCAGGGGTCCAAGAGACCCAGTACTTC. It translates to CASQRPGVQETQYF.

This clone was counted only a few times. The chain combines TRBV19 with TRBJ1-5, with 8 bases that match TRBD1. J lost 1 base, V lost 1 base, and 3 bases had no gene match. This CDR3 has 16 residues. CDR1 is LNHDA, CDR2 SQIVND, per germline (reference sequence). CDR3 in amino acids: CASSIAGGPSNQPQHF. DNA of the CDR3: TGTGCCAGTAGTATAGCAGGGGGCCCGAGCAATCAGCCCCAGCATTTT.

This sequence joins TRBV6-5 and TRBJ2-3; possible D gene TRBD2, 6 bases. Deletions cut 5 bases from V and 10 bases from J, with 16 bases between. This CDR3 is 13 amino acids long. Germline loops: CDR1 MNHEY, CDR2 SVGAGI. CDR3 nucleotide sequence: TGTGCCAGCAGTCCCGGGGGAGGTCCAGCGCAGTATTTT. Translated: CASSPGGGPAQYF.

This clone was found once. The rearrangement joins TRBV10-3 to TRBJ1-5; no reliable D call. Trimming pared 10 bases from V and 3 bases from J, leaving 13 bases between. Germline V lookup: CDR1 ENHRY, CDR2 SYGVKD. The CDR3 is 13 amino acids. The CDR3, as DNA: TGTGCCACAACCGACGGAGTCAATCAGCCCCAGCATTTT. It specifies CATTDGVNQPQHF.

The CDR3 DNA reads as TGTGCCAGTAGTATTGCGGGGGGGCCCTACGAGCAGTACTTC. Its translation is CASSIAGGPYEQYF. The chain joins TRBV19 to TRBJ2-7; 9 nucleotides align to TRBD2. Losses at the gene ends were 3 bases for V and 2 bases for J; bases not matched to a gene: 2. The CDR3 sequence is 14 residues long. Germline V lookup: CDR1 LNHDA, CDR2 SQIVND (reference sequence).